Only a few counts were recorded for the clone carrying this T cell receptor beta chain. The data belong to a study of T cells after yellow fever vaccination. TCRdb itself ran the 5' RACE reads through MiXCR, one entry per CDR3 protein. This sample yields 510,000 or so distinct CDR3 sequences, of which less than 20% are seen a single time; around an eighth belongs to the top ten. V lost 3 bases and J lost 2; bases outside the gene matches: 7. Germline V gene lookup returns CDR1 KGHDR and CDR2 SFDVKD. CDR3 length: 16 residues. The source material was PBMCs, sampled 15 days after the yellow fever booster vaccination. This chain links TRBV24-1 with TRBJ2-5; TRBD1 matches 8 bases. The TCR originated in a young man who received the YFV17D yellow fever vaccine. The CDR3 sequence is CATSDGGQGIQETQYF. For the CDR3, the DNA is TGTGCCACCAGTGATGGAGGACAGGGAATACAAGAGACCCAGTACTTC.